The 9 T cell receptor beta chains in this list originate from one sample, sequenced in a study of blood T cell repertoires in COVID-19. Profiled with immunoSEQ multiplex PCR; TCRdb holds only in-frame clones, not every one. The sample yields hundreds of thousands of clones, roughly 84% seen once. The sequencing sample was made of peripheral blood. The source is a woman aged 40 to 55 with active or convalescent COVID-19.

In the case of this clone: At the DNA level, this CDR3 is encoded by other sequences in the same sample as well. The rearrangement joins TRBV6-1 to TRBJ1-1; D gene unclear. The germline CDR1 and CDR2 sequences are MNHNS and SASEGT. With 3 bases removed from V and 4 bases from J, the gap between germline ends came to 6 bases. The CDR3 sequence is 12 residues long. Here the CDR3 DNA reads TGTGCCAGCAGTGAGAGAGGCACTGAAGCTTTCTTT. Residues: CASSERGTEAFF.

J is TRBJ1-3 and V is TRBV14; 7 positions match TRBD1. The V gene's germline CDR1 is SGHDN and CDR2 FVKESK. Trimming cost V 3 bases and J 4 bases; bases outside gene matches: 3. The CDR3 is 14 amino acids. The CDR3 region is CASSQRQGGNTIYF. The CDR3, as DNA: TGTGCCAGCAGCCAGCGACAGGGAGGAAACACCATATATTTT. Filled out from reference TRBV14 and TRBJ1-3, the complete variable domain reads EAGVTQFPSHSVIEKGQTVTLRCDPISGHDNLYWYRRVMGKEIKFLLHFVKESKQDESGMPNNRFLAERTGGTYSTLKVQPAELEDSGVYFCASSQRQGGNTIYFGEGSWLTVV.

This clone came up a few times. The gene calls are TRBV5-4 and TRBJ1-4; 10 nucleotides align to TRBD1. The germline gives CDR1 SGHNT, CDR2 YYREEE (reference sequence). The V gene end was trimmed by 4 bases and the J gene end by 12 bases; junction bases not matched to a gene: 9. CDR3 length: 14 amino acids. CDR3 DNA: TGTGCCAGCAGCGCCCGACAGGGGGCAGGTGAACTGTTTTTT. It codes for CASSARQGAGELFF.

The genes are TRBV28 and TRBJ1-6, with a weak D call TRBD1 (5 bases). Deletions cut 6 bases from V and 8 bases from J, with 17 bases between. Per germline, CDR1 MDHEN and CDR2 SYDVKM. This CDR3 is built from 15 residues. The DNA of the CDR3 is TGTGCCAGCAGGTCCGTGGGGCTCAGGGATTCACCCCTCCACTTT. This gives the protein CASRSVGLRDSPLHF.

The V and J genes are TRBV9 and TRBJ2-5, with 12 positions matching TRBD2. The CDR3 runs 16 residues. V lost 1 base, J lost 4 bases, and 5 bases stayed unmatched. Per germline, CDR1 SGDLS and CDR2 YYNGEE. This chain's CDR3 is CASSVLAGGPSETQYF. In DNA, the CDR3 is TGTGCCAGCAGCGTACTAGCGGGGGGGCCCTCAGAGACCCAGTACTTC.

The rearrangement joins TRBV28 to TRBJ1-3; D is possibly TRBD1 (5 bases). There are 13 residues in the CDR3. CDR1 and CDR2 (germline): MDHEN, SYDVKM. The V end was cut by 8 bases, the J end by 2 bases, with 10 bases between. CDR3 nucleotide sequence: TGTGCCAGCTGGAGACAGCCTGGAAACACCATATATTTT. Its protein product is CASWRQPGNTIYF. Full variable domain (missing parts from reference TRBV28 and TRBJ1-3): DVKVTQSSRYLVKRTGEKVFLECVQDMDHENMFWYRQDPGLGLRLIYFSYDVKMKEKGDIPEGYSVSREKKERFSLILESASTNQTSMYLCASWRQPGNTIYFGEGSWLTVV.

The rearrangement links TRBV18 to TRBJ2-3, with a tentative D call TRBD1 (5 bases). This CDR3 spans 17 amino acids. V was cut by 5 bases and J by 1 base, with 19 bases left in between. Germline CDR1 reads KGHSH; CDR2 reads LQKENI. CDR3 DNA: TGTGCCAGCTCAGGCGATCACCCAGGGTTCGGCACAGATACGCAGTATTTT. This codes for CASSGDHPGFGTDTQYF.

This clone showed up just a few times. This chain connects TRBV28 to TRBJ2-7; TRBD1 might be the D (6 bases). Germline CDR1 is MDHEN and CDR2 is SYDVKM. V lost 5 bases and J lost 0, with 14 bases in between. This CDR3 region has 15 residues. CDR3 nucleotides: TGTGCCAGCAGTGGACAGAGGGTAGCCTCCTACGAGCAGTACGTC. Translated: CASSGQRVASYEQYV.

This clone occurred a few times. The gene calls are TRBV19 and TRBJ1-2; 7 bases map to TRBD1. There are 15 residues in the CDR3. V dropped 2 bases and J dropped 1; count of bases not matched to a gene: 4. CDR1 is LNHDA and CDR2 is SQIVND in the germline V gene (reference sequence). The CDR3, as DNA: TGTGCCAGTAGTATACAAGGGGGCGGTAACTATGGCTACACCTTC. Its translation is CASSIQGGGNYGYTF.